The 27 T cell receptor beta chains below were found in one sample sequenced in a study of T cell repertoires in cytomegalovirus infection. TCRdb used MiXCR to reprocess the reads, holding one entry per CDR3 protein. Altogether roughly 230,000 distinct CDR3 sequences are present, approximately 24% being singletons, with the ten largest covering roughly 20%. The sequenced sample consisted of CD8+ T cells from PBMCs. The source of these receptors is a human donor in good health (CMV status not recorded). Some clones in this sample may be carry-over from other donors' samples.

This clonotype was seen only a few times. The rearrangement joins TRBV11-2 to TRBJ2-2, with TRBD2 as a possible D gene (5 bases). The CDR3 extends over 15 amino acids. Trimming left V 3 bases short and J 5 bases short, with 13 bases between. CDR1 and CDR2 (germline): SGHAT, FQNNGV. The CDR3 DNA reads TGTGCCAGCAGCTTCTTAGCGCCGGGGACCGGGGAGCTGTTTTTT. It specifies CASSFLAPGTGELFF.

This clonotype came up many times. The chain employs TRBV4-1 and TRBJ2-1, with a possible D match to TRBD2 (5 bases). Germline V gives CDR1 MGHRA, CDR2 YSYEKL. V was clipped by 4 bases and J by 0 bases, with 10 bases between them. The CDR3 extends over 15 amino acids. The CDR3, as DNA: TGCGCCAGCAGCCCGGACTGGAGCTCCTACAATGAGCAGTTCTTC. Translated: CASSPDWSSYNEQFF.

The V gene is TRBV2, the J gene TRBJ2-2; D remains ambiguous. CDR3 length: 11 residues. V dropped 8 bases and J dropped 4 bases, with 5 bases sitting between them. Germline V gives CDR1 SNHLY, CDR2 FYNNEI. The CDR3 DNA reads TGTGCCAGCCAATTCACCGGGGAGCTGTTTTTT. Translating it yields CASQFTGELFF. Based on the CDR3 plus reference TRBV2 and TRBJ2-2, the full variable domain is EPEVTQTPSHQVTQMGQEVILRCVPISNHLYFYWYRQILGQKVEFLVSFYNNEISEKSEIFDDQFSVERPDGSNFTLKIRSTKLEDSAMYFCASQFTGELFFGEGSRLTVL.

J is TRBJ2-3 and V is TRBV15; D is perhaps TRBD1 (5 bases). There are 14 residues in the CDR3. The germline V gene has CDR1 LNHNV and CDR2 YYDKDF (reference sequence). The ends were cut back, 5 bases at V and 3 bases at J, with 12 bases in the middle. The CDR3 loop reads CATSGHQGTDTQYF. CDR3 DNA: TGTGCCACCAGCGGACACCAGGGTACAGATACGCAGTATTTT. The whole variable domain, remainder taken from reference TRBV15 and TRBJ2-3, is DAMVIQNPRYQVTQFGKPVTLSCSQTLNHNVMYWYQQKSSQAPKLLFHYYDKDFNNEADTPDNFQSRRPNTSFCFLDIRSPGLGDTAMYLCATSGHQGTDTQYFGPGTRLTVL.

The chain combines TRBV6-2 or TRBV6-3 with TRBJ1-2, with TRBD1 matching 7 bases. Germline V lookup: CDR1 MNHEY, CDR2 SVGEGT. The CDR3 has 14 residues. With V trimmed by 2 bases and J by 1 base, 1 base remained unmatched. CDR3 nucleotide sequence: TGTGCCAGCAGTTACAGGGGGCTTAACTATGGCTACACCTTC. It specifies CASSYRGLNYGYTF.

The chain recombines TRBV12-3 or TRBV12-4 with TRBJ2-3; D not certain. This CDR3 contains 17 residues. V lost 3 bases, J lost 2 bases, and 18 bases lay in between. The CDR3 region is CASSLWGSSPTTDTQYF. In DNA form, the CDR3 reads TGTGCCAGCAGTTTGTGGGGTAGCTCTCCAACCACAGATACGCAGTATTTT.

For the CDR3, the DNA is TGTGCCCAGCGGGGAACTCGCACAGATACGCAGTATTTT. It encodes CAQRGTRTDTQYF. This chain links TRBV2 with TRBJ2-3, with TRBD2 matching over 7 bases. The CDR3 contains 13 residues. CDR1 is SNHLY, CDR2 FYNNEI, per germline. With V trimmed by 11 bases and J by 1 base, 6 bases remained unmatched.

This clonotype has more than one count but fewer than ten. The chain employs TRBV28 and TRBJ2-1; 9 nucleotides agree with TRBD2. J lost 0 bases, V lost 2 bases, and 2 bases had no gene match. CDR1 is MDHEN and CDR2 is SYDVKM in the germline V gene. The CDR3 loop spans 16 amino acids. The CDR3 DNA sequence: TGTGCCAGCAGTTTAATAGCGGGGGCCTCCTACAATGAGCAGTTCTTC. It specifies CASSLIAGASYNEQFF. Drawing the rest from reference TRBV28 and TRBJ2-1, the complete variable domain is DVKVTQSSRYLVKRTGEKVFLECVQDMDHENMFWYRQDPGLGLRLIYFSYDVKMKEKGDIPEGYSVSREKKERFSLILESASTNQTSMYLCASSLIAGASYNEQFFGPGTRLTVL.

This clonotype was picked up many times. The genes are TRBV7-8 and TRBJ1-6; D may be TRBD1 (5 bases). Germline assignment: CDR1 SGHVS and CDR2 FQNEAQ. Between the trimmed V and J ends, which lost 5 bases and 0 bases, there was a span of 17 bases. This CDR3 spans 18 amino acids. CDR3 loop: CASSTRLTESSYNSPLHF. The CDR3 region has the DNA TGTGCCAGCAGCACACGATTGACAGAAAGCTCCTATAATTCACCCCTCCACTTT.

This chain links TRBV5-1 with TRBJ2-5; weak D call: TRBD2 (6 bases). Germline CDR1 SGHRS, CDR2 YFSETQ. The CDR3 sequence is 13 residues long. Deletions cut 3 bases from V and 4 bases from J, with 10 bases between. CDR3 DNA: TGCGCCAGCAGCTGGAGGCGGGGAGAGACCCAGTACTTC. Translated: CASSWRRGETQYF.

The CDR3 sequence is CASSQPGAETQYF. CDR3 nucleotides: TGCGCCAGCAGCCAGCCCGGGGCGGAGACCCAGTACTTC. The V call is TRBV4-1, the J call TRBJ2-5; D tentatively reads TRBD1 or TRBD2 (5 bases each). Germline V gene sequence: CDR1 MGHRA, CDR2 YSYEKL. CDR3 size: 13 residues. V was pared by 3 bases and J by 5 bases, with 10 bases between.

This clonotype was recorded a few times. The V call is TRBV7-9, the J call TRBJ1-2; D may be TRBD1 (5 bases). The CDR3 has 13 amino acids. V lost 5 bases and J 4 bases, leaving 11 bases between the germline ends. Germline V lookup: CDR1 SEHNR, CDR2 FQNEAQ (reference sequence). CDR3 sequence: CASSAGTAYGYTF. The CDR3 region has the DNA TGTGCCAGCAGCGCTGGGACTGCCTATGGCTACACCTTC.

V is TRBV7-9 and J is TRBJ1-2; D remains ambiguous. Trimming removed 4 bases from V and 0 bases from J, with 9 bases in between. This CDR3 spans 14 amino acids. The germline gives CDR1 SEHNR, CDR2 FQNEAQ (reference sequence). The CDR3 here is CASSSPSANYGYTF. CDR3 nucleotides: TGTGCCAGCAGCTCCCCGTCGGCTAACTATGGCTACACCTTC. The complete variable domain, with remaining parts taken from reference TRBV7-9 and TRBJ1-2, reads DTGVSQNPRHKITKRGQNVTFRCDPISEHNRLYWYRQTLGQGPEFLTYFQNEAQLEKSRLLSDRFSAERPKGSFSTLEIQRTEQGDSAMYLCASSSPSANYGYTFGSGTRLTVV.

This clonotype was recorded a few times. The chain joins TRBV2 to TRBJ2-7, with TRBD1 as a possible D gene (6 bases). V gave up 7 bases and J gave up 2 bases, with 15 bases separating them. CDR1 and CDR2 from the germline V gene are SNHLY and FYNNEI. This CDR3 spans 14 amino acids. In DNA, the CDR3 is TGTGCCAGCACCGGGGACACCTCAACCTACGAGCAGTACTTC. Amino acids: CASTGDTSTYEQYF.

This clonotype has at least ten counts. The chain is built from TRBV7-8 and TRBJ2-1; 8 nucleotides agree with TRBD2. Germline V CDR1 and CDR2: SGHVS, FQNEAQ. V dropped 3 bases and J dropped 5; count of bases not matched to a gene: 3. This CDR3 region has 14 residues. In DNA form, the CDR3 reads TGTGCCAGCAGCTTCTCGGGGGGGGACAATGAGCAGTTCTTC. Translated: CASSFSGGDNEQFF.

This rearrangement joins TRBV11-2 to TRBJ1-4; D not certain. Germline V gene sequence: CDR1 SGHAT, CDR2 FQNNGV. The CDR3 is 15 amino acids. V lost 3 bases and J 3 bases, leaving 11 bases between the germline ends. The CDR3: CASSLENGANEKLFF. The CDR3 DNA follows: TGTGCCAGCAGCTTGGAGAACGGCGCTAATGAAAAACTGTTTTTT.

The rearrangement uses TRBV19 and TRBJ2-1; D is ambiguous. The CDR3 has 12 residues. Germline V gene data show CDR1 as LNHDA and CDR2 as SQIVND (reference sequence). V was trimmed by 11 bases and J by 8 bases, leaving 16 bases between them. Here the CDR3 DNA reads TGTGCCTCAAGACGGGCGACTGATGAGCAGTTCTTC. It translates to CASRRATDEQFF. Using reference TRBV19 and TRBJ2-1 for the parts outside the CDR3, the full variable domain is DGGITQSPKYLFRKEGQNVTLSCEQNLNHDAMYWYRQDPGQGLRLIYYSQIVNDFQKGDIAEGYSVSREKKESFPLTVTSAQKNPTAFYLCASRRATDEQFFGPGTRLTVL.

This chain joins TRBV9 and TRBJ1-1, with D possibly matching TRBD1 (5 bases). The CDR3 extends over 13 amino acids. Per the germline V gene, CDR1 is SGDLS and CDR2 is YYNGEE. Trimming removed 1 base at V and 5 bases at J, with 9 bases between. CDR3 amino acids: CASSVSSGTEAFF. Written as DNA, the CDR3 is TGTGCCAGCAGCGTAAGTTCAGGGACTGAAGCTTTCTTT. The complete variable domain, with remaining parts taken from reference TRBV9 and TRBJ1-1, reads DSGVTQTPKHLITATGQRVTLRCSPRSGDLSVYWYQQSLDQGLQFLIQYYNGEERAKGNILERFSAQQFPDLHSELNLSSLELGDSALYFCASSVSSGTEAFFGQGTRLTVV.

The DNA for the CDR3 is TGTGCCAGCAGCTTTGGGGGAGGGAACTACAATGAGCAGTTCTTC. It codes for CASSFGGGNYNEQFF. This chain connects TRBV11-2 to TRBJ2-1, with 7 nucleotides matching TRBD2. This CDR3 comprises 15 residues. V lost 3 bases to trimming and J lost 3 bases; unmatched junction nucleotides: 5. CDR1 is SGHAT, CDR2 FQNNGV, per germline.

This chain connects TRBV4-1 to TRBJ2-2; a weak D match, TRBD1 (6 bases). The CDR3 is 15 residues long. CDR1 and CDR2 from the germline V gene are MGHRA and YSYEKL. Trimming took 3 bases from V and 2 from J, leaving 10 bases between them. CDR3 protein: CASSHRDTNTGELFF. The DNA of the CDR3 is TGCGCCAGCAGCCACCGGGACACAAACACCGGGGAGCTGTTTTTT.

The sample holds many counts of this clonotype. This rearrangement joins TRBV7-6 to TRBJ2-5; no reliable D call. The CDR3 spans 14 residues. Trimming pared 5 bases from V and 5 bases from J, leaving 15 bases between. The germline V gene encodes CDR1 SGHVS and CDR2 FNYEAQ. The CDR3 region has the DNA TGTGCCAGCAGCCCAGACAATCTCCAGGAGACCCAGTACTTC. Encoded protein: CASSPDNLQETQYF.

V usage is TRBV7-2 and J usage is TRBJ2-7; the match to TRBD1 covers 9 bases. Germline V gene lookup returns CDR1 SGHTA and CDR2 FQGNSA. CDR3 size: 15 residues. With 3 bases clipped from V and 3 bases from J, the junction kept 6 bases outside the gene matches. CDR3 sequence reads: CASSLDRGPYYEQYF. The CDR3 DNA sequence: TGTGCCAGCAGCTTGGACAGGGGACCCTACTACGAGCAGTACTTC.

About this clonotype itself: A much bigger clone sits one base away, suggesting this may be a read error. V is TRBV24-1 and J is TRBJ1-2, with TRBD1 as a possible D gene (6 bases). This CDR3 comprises 16 residues. CDR1 and CDR2 (germline): KGHDR, SFDVKD. Trimming removed 2 bases from V and 4 bases from J, with 16 bases in between. The CDR3 nucleotides are TGTGCCACCAGTGATTCCACCGGGTCAGGGGTCTATGGCTACACCTTC. It encodes CATSDSTGSGVYGYTF.

This chain connects TRBV5-1 to TRBJ2-2; D is tentatively TRBD1 or TRBD2 (5 bases each). The V gene's germline CDR1 is SGHRS and CDR2 YFSETQ. The CDR3 runs 14 residues. V was trimmed by 1 base and J by 7 bases, leaving 11 bases between them. For the CDR3, the DNA is TGCGCCAGCAGCTTGTTGGGGGTCGGCGGGGAGCTGTTTTTT. Protein sequence: CASSLLGVGGELFF. The complete variable domain, with remaining parts taken from reference TRBV5-1 and TRBJ2-2, reads KAGVTQTPRYLIKTRGQQVTLSCSPISGHRSVSWYQQTPGQGLQFLFEYFSETQRNKGNFPGRFSGRQFSNSRSEMNVSTLELGDSALYLCASSLLGVGGELFFGEGSRLTVL.

The chain is built from TRBV6-6 and TRBJ2-2, with D uncertain. The CDR3 contains 13 residues. Germline V lookup: CDR1 MNHNY, CDR2 SVGAGI (reference sequence). Trimming removed 7 bases from V and 6 bases from J, with 12 bases in between. The DNA for the CDR3 is TGTGCCAGCACCCAACAAGGGCCCGGGGAGCTGTTTTTT. Translated: CASTQQGPGELFF.

The V call is TRBV24-1, the J call TRBJ2-3; 8 bases agree with TRBD2. The CDR3 consists of 12 residues. The J segment lost 14 bases and the V segment lost 3 bases, leaving 6 bases of the junction unmatched. Germline V gene sequence: CDR1 KGHDR, CDR2 SFDVKD. CDR3 in DNA: TGTGCCACCAGTGATGGACTAGCCTTAGTGTATTTT. This codes for CATSDGLALVYF.

This clonotype was counted many times. The rearrangement uses TRBV27 and TRBJ1-1; D gene ambiguous. CDR1 and CDR2 (germline): MNHEY, SMNVEV (reference sequence). The CDR3 has 14 residues. V was shortened by 0 bases and J by 4 bases, with 9 bases between the two germline ends. CDR3 bases: TGTGCCAGCAGTTTATCGAAGGGAGGCACTGAAGCTTTCTTT. Amino acid sequence: CASSLSKGGTEAFF.